The 4 T cell receptor beta chains below all came from one sample that was sequenced in a study of naive and memory T cell subsets. Whole-blood samples were approximately 2.6 ml of peripheral blood from healthy adult volunteers. Reverse transcription of blood and skin TCR RNA was primed at alpha and beta constant regions. MiXCR, applied by TCRdb to the 5' RACE reads, yields one record per CDR3 protein. The sample comprises tens of thousands of distinct CDR3 sequences, under 30% of which are singletons, and around 1.8% rests with the top ten. The origin of the receptors is a female donor in good health.

This clonotype has ten or more counts. This chain uses TRBV27 with TRBJ1-5; TRBD1 matches at 10 bases. The CDR3 contains 14 residues. Germline V gene data show CDR1 as MNHEY and CDR2 as SMNVEV (reference sequence). V lost 5 bases to trimming and J lost 7 bases; unmatched junction nucleotides: 5. The CDR3 DNA follows: TGTGCCAGCAGTCCCAGACAGGGGGCGCAGCCCCAGCATTTT. Its protein product is CASSPRQGAQPQHF.

The table lists this clonotype with many counts. The V gene is TRBV20-1, the J gene TRBJ1-1; maybe TRBD1 (6 bases). Trimming removed 2 bases from V and 4 bases from J, with 14 bases in between. Germline assignment: CDR1 DFQATT and CDR2 SNEGSKA (reference sequence). The CDR3 length is 14 residues. The CDR3 loop reads CSARSQGSGTEAFF. The CDR3 DNA reads TGCAGTGCTAGATCACAGGGTTCGGGCACTGAAGCTTTCTTT.

V and J are TRBV7-2 and TRBJ2-3; no firm D call. The CDR3 totals 13 residues. Trimming left V 5 bases short and J 11 bases short, with 17 bases between. CDR1 is SGHTA, CDR2 FQGNSA, per germline. The CDR3 bases are TGTGCCAGCAGCCCCAGTACCCTCCCTAGGCAGTATTTT. It specifies CASSPSTLPRQYF. The variable domain in full, completed from reference TRBV7-2 and TRBJ2-3, reads GAGVSQSPSNKVTEKGKDVELRCDPISGHTALYWYRQSLGQGLEFLIYFQGNSAPDKSGLPSDRFSAERTGGSVSTLTIQRTQQEDSAVYLCASSPSTLPRQYFGPGTRLTVL.

This clonotype appeared many times. The junction does not match germline at one end; this may be a read error. The V call is TRBV7-2, the J call TRBJ1-5, with no clear D. CDR3 length: 15 residues. The germline V gene has CDR1 SGHTA and CDR2 FQGNSA. In nucleotides, the CDR3 is TGTGCCAGCAGCGTAGCCCTAGGGTACAATCAGCCCCAGCATTTT. Amino acids: CASSVALGYNQPQHF.